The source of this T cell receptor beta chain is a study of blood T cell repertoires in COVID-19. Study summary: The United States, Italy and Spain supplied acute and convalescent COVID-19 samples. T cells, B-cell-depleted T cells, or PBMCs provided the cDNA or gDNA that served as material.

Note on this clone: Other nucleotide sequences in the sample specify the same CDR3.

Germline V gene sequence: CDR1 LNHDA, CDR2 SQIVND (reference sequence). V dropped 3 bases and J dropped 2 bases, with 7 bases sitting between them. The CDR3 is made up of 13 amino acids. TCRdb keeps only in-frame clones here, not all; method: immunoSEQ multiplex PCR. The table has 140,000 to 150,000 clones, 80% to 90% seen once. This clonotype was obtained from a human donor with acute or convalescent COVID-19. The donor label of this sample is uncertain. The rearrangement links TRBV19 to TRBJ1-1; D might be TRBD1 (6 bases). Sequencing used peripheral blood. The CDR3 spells CASSIRGNTEAFF. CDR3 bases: TGTGCCAGTAGTATCAGGGGAAACACTGAAGCTTTCTTT. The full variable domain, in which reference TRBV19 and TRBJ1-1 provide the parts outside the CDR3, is DGGITQSPKYLFRKEGQNVTLSCEQNLNHDAMYWYRQDPGQGLRLIYYSQIVNDFQKGDIAEGYSVSREKKESFPLTVTSAQKNPTAFYLCASSIRGNTEAFFGQGTRLTVV.